This TCR beta chain was identified during a study of cytomegalovirus exposure and HLA in healthy donors (TCRdb year 2017). Regarding the complete study: An earlier analysis of several hundred of the donors reported 276 Gb of sequence data and 90 million to 120 million unique TCR beta sequences obtained from about 170 million T cells. Rather than drawing on any new phenotypic data, the later analysis identified candidate immune exposures from TCR beta sequences and the way those sequences occurred across donors. The T cell repertoires of several hundred subjects were profiled by immunosequencing and related to cytomegalovirus serostatus. In a later genetic analysis, genome-wide SNP genotypes for about 55% of the 666 donors were used, and that subset was treated as a discovery cohort. The study aimed to test whether signatures of past pathogen exposure could be identified by cataloging public T cell receptors. Besides the first cohort of roughly 640 subjects, a separate validation cohort made up of over 100 different subjects was used. Donor age, sex, ethnicity and CMV serostatus were compiled together with the repertoire data. An earlier analysis of roughly 600 of the donors used high-throughput TCR beta sequencing to judge whether each TCR beta V gene segment behaved as functional or pseudogenic. All discovery cohort repertoires had been generated using a single sequencing platform. Four to six DR-DQ haplotypes were handled as single units for association and clustering, since linkage in the cohort was strong. Across some 400 genotyped donors of the cohort, an average of about 220,000 unique TCR beta nucleotide sequences per donor were sequenced, and approximately 17% of those sequences were non-productive. Typing coverage differed by locus: A, B, C, DRB1 and DQB1 were typed in roughly 620-640 donors, DQA1 in about 550, DPA1 in 600 to 610, and DPB1 in around 440. To predict cytomegalovirus infection status, the study combined high-throughput TCR immunosequencing, statistical association of individual TCRs with disease status, and machine learning. Roughly 300 gigabases of sequencing data and tens of millions of unique TCR sequences made up an early release that covered several hundred HLA-typed donors. The genetic ancestry cluster associated with self-reported Caucasian donors included 70% to 85% of the approximately 400 genotyped donors. A later analysis re-analyzed previously published TCR beta repertoires from 650 to 800 donors and added high-resolution HLA genotyping to study TCR occurrence patterns. HLA typing included class I and class II loci at four-digit resolution. Results the study describes overall, beyond this receptor: A group of highly shared sequence variants was considered likely to be a technical artifact of the sequencing pipeline. A further reported finding was that TCR beta sequences accurately predicted the HLA-A and HLA-B alleles for most subjects in the first cohort. A later analysis reported that several top co-occurrence clusters appeared linked to parvovirus B19, influenza, CMV and Epstein-Barr virus. In a later analysis, most CMV-associated TCR beta chains were found to appear HLA-restricted, with HLA associations seemingly driven largely by CMV exposure. Because the 87-base-pair reads could not distinguish some IMGT-functional V segments, including TRBV6-2 and TRBV6-3, those segments were excluded. Over 15 rarely observed V segments, including chromosome 9 orphons, were excluded from the earlier analysis of several hundred of the donors because counts were too low. Assigning TCR associations to individual alleles was difficult when HLA alleles, especially DR and DQ, strongly co-occurred. Specific HLA alleles were associated with some 15,000 TCR beta sequences at a false discovery rate of 0.05 in a later analysis. The only immune exposure information available for the cohort was CMV serostatus. A few of the identified cytomegalovirus-associated TCR beta chains were confirmed in vitro to be specific for cytomegalovirus antigens. In an earlier analysis of some 640 of the donors, most TCR beta V segments were observed in productive rearrangements about 87% or about 30% of the time, broadly matching IMGT annotations. An association between a missense DCLRE1C variant and V-gene and J-gene trimming of TCR beta chains was found in a later genetic analysis and replicated in an independent cohort. Linkage disequilibrium might explain the correlated functional status among segregating V segments, but an unknown experimental factor could not be excluded. The presence/absence analyses assumed that sequencing depth was roughly uniform across donors, and that assumption may not be true. In a later genetic analysis, fewer N-insertions in productive TCRs were reported among donors in an Asian-associated ancestry cluster than the roughly 640-donor mean. In a later analysis, HLA-associated TCR beta chains showed more clonal expansion and lower generation probabilities than non-associated chains that were equally common. The classifier was reported to diagnose cytomegalovirus status with high specificity and sensitivity in both the original cohort and the validation cohort. According to the authors, the approach could potentially be generalized to other disease states and immunological phenotypes. Because HLA typing was missing for some donors at each locus, association tests included only the typed subset. Across donors, most TCR sequences were observed very rarely, whereas some public TCRs were present in many individuals. In a later analysis, TCR association rates were found to vary across HLA loci, with the most associated TCRs seen for DRB1 alleles and the fewest for HLA-C alleles. The study gave a list of 150 to 200 TCR beta chains associated with cytomegalovirus. The cohort was sequenced for TCR beta chains only, and without alpha or paired-chain data the features that could be detected were limited.

CDR1 SNHLY and CDR2 FYNNEI were looked up in the germline V gene. The CDR3 covers 12 residues, taking in both the cysteine and the phenylalanine. CDR3 DNA only is kept here, 36 bases in frame from base 1. The trim is 6 bases for V and 10 bases for J, with a gap of 15 bases between the germline ends. Library method: the immunoSEQ multiplex PCR assay. A mixture of 60 forward primers for TCR Vbeta segments and 13 reverse primers for TCR Jbeta segments was used in the multiplex PCR. A multiplex PCR assay on genomic DNA amplified the CDR3 region of rearranged TCR beta genes. Amplified TCR beta libraries were sequenced as 87-base-pair reads on the Illumina HiSeq System. In the source study's methods: In a later analysis, some 80 million unique TCR beta chains were counted across the roughly 610 repertoires, and around 10 million of these chains were shared by at least two donors. Raw reads were error-corrected and collapsed into unique sequences with a nearest-neighbor algorithm that merged closely related sequences to remove PCR and sequencing errors. CDR3 sequences were aligned to IMGT reference sequences to assign V, D and J gene segments. For a sequence to be retained, at least a six-nucleotide match to both a V gene segment and a J gene segment was required. Rearrangements were classified as productive when the CDR3 lacked stop codons and remained in frame with V and J, and all other rearrangements were classified as non-productive. Following IMGT convention, CDR3 was defined as the stretch from the second conserved V-encoded cysteine up to the conserved J-encoded phenylalanine. The earlier analysis of 500 to 650 of the donors excluded any sequence lacking an unambiguous match to a single V gene segment. In an earlier analysis of approximately 590 of the donors, a V segment was called functional when productive rearrangements were above 56.7%, and segregating when the standard deviation between donors exceeded 5%. To diagnose cytomegalovirus status from the catalog of TCR beta chain sequences, a statistical classification framework was built. A later analysis assigned V and J genes by comparing TCR nucleotide sequences with IMGT/GENE-DB human TR gene sequences. The TCRdist pipeline was used in a later analysis to assign CDR3 sequences and most-parsimonious VDJ recombination scenarios. In a later analysis, every TCR beta chain was defined by the combination of its CDR3 amino acid sequence and its V-gene family, and reads without a unique V-gene family were dropped. As a way to deal with suspected cross-contamination and a sequencing artifact, a later analysis dropped approximately 570 nucleotide sequences that were highly shared and had low generation probability. For each public chain, a later analysis derived a clonal expansion index from normalized ranks of inferred template counts within each repertoire. Generation probabilities in a later analysis came from a VDJ recombination model fitted to out-of-frame rearrangements, and those results were checked against IGoR. In a later analysis, TCR-TCR, TCR-HLA and TCR-CMV co-occurrence was scored with hypergeometric tests, and a repertoire-size bias correction was applied to TCR pairs. A later analysis estimated false discovery rates by permuting HLA or CMV assignments 20 times. In a later analysis, co-occurring TCRs were grouped using DBSCAN, with TCRdist sequence similarity added in when clustering inside HLA-allele-positive subsets. Co-occurrence clustering excluded repertoires with fewer than 30,000 or more than 120,000 public chains, plus five with anomalous nucleotide sharing. Not all clones reach the TCRdb copy of this immuneACCESS table, which keeps in-frame sequences only. Checked studies attribute under half of the gap to unresolved V genes and leave the rest unexplained. V and J calls and clone size follow that table, whereas D and trimming were derived from the DNA. In all, the sample holds about 140,000 clones, and around 78% of those were seen once. The ten largest clones represent around 2.5% of the sample.

In total, fewer than 750 healthy bone marrow donors made up the cohort. Cohort members were all nominally healthy when sampled, although unrecorded immune exposures were likely present. The donor was CMV seropositive and was included in the group of 290 or so seropositive cohort members. Every donor gave a peripheral blood sample, and the peripheral blood mononuclear cells from that sample were used for TCR beta sequencing. The Qiagen DNeasy Blood Extraction Kit was used to extract genomic DNA from the blood cell samples. About this clone itself: Its binding antigen is unknown. Base qualities are missing; no much larger clone stands one base away.

Sample: PBMCs. The sequence joins TRBV2 to TRBJ1-1; the D segment could be TRBD1, given 5 matching bases. The sequence came from a woman aged 18-29 years in good health and CMV-seropositive. This receptor has the CDR3 CASRETDPGAFF. The nucleotide sequence is TGTGCCAGCAGGGAGACAGACCCGGGAGCTTTCTTT.